The 26 T cell receptor beta chains below come from one sample, sequenced in a study of T cells in Graves' hyperthyroidism and ophthalmopathy. It was RNA transcripts that yielded the amplified TCR beta CDR3 regions. HTBI primers drove first-round RT-PCR of the TCR CDR3. Each CDR3 protein gets one entry after TCRdb re-called the multiplex PCR reads with MiXCR. There are hundreds of thousands of distinct CDR3 sequences in the sample; about 14% occur only once, and around 4% lies in the top ten. Specimen: blood. The receptors come from a woman in her thirties or forties with Graves' ophthalmopathy.

The J gene is TRBJ2-3, the V gene TRBV24-1, with D perhaps TRBD1 (5 bases). Trimming shortened V by 4 bases and J by 0 bases, and 13 bases separated the two germline ends. The CDR3 contains 16 residues. Germline CDR1 reads KGHDR; CDR2 reads SFDVKD. DNA for the CDR3: TGTGCCACCAGTGACCCGGACACCTCTAGCACAGATACGCAGTATTTT. Amino acid sequence: CATSDPDTSSTDTQYF.

The V call is TRBV6-2 or TRBV6-3, the J call TRBJ1-2, with D maybe TRBD1 (6 bases). V gave up 6 bases and J gave up 2 bases, with 16 bases separating them. The CDR3 covers 15 residues. Germline assignment: CDR1 MNHEY and CDR2 SVGEGT. The CDR3 region is CASRFLKGGNYGYTF. The CDR3 DNA sequence: TGTGCCAGCAGGTTTCTCAAAGGGGGGAACTATGGCTACACCTTC.

This clonotype was counted ten times or more. The rearrangement uses TRBV13 and TRBJ2-7; D is uncertain. Germline CDR1 reads PRHDT; CDR2 reads FYEKMQ (reference sequence). This CDR3 comprises 14 residues. V lost 4 bases, J lost 1 base, and 11 bases lay in between. The CDR3: CASSSLDGSYEQYF. CDR3 DNA sequence: TGTGCCAGCAGCTCTTTGGACGGTTCCTACGAGCAGTACTTC. Drawing the rest from reference TRBV13 and TRBJ2-7, the complete variable domain is AAGVIQSPRHLIKEKRETATLKCYPIPRHDTVYWYQQGPGQDPQFLISFYEKMQSDKGSIPDRFSAQQFSDYHSELNMSSLELGDSALYFCASSSLDGSYEQYFGPGTRLTVT.

This clonotype appeared many times. The chain uses TRBV20-1 and TRBJ2-7; the D is unclear. Germline CDR1 DFQATT, CDR2 SNEGSKA (reference sequence). V was pared by 5 bases and J by 9 bases, with 23 bases between. The CDR3 is made up of 14 amino acids. This CDR3 is CSAQVQSLLRGQYF. DNA for the CDR3: TGCAGTGCTCAGGTCCAATCCTTACTACGTGGGCAGTACTTC.

V gene TRBV7-9 combines with J gene TRBJ1-1; possibly TRBD1 for D (5 bases). V gave up 4 bases and J gave up 5 bases, with 17 bases separating them. Germline assignment: CDR1 SEHNR and CDR2 FQNEAQ (reference sequence). This CDR3 region has 15 residues. The CDR3 bases are TGTGCCAGCAGCTCCGTGCGCCAGGGAGGGACTGAAGCTTTCTTT. Translation: CASSSVRQGGTEAFF.

The V gene is TRBV10-3, the J gene TRBJ2-2, with 10 positions matching TRBD2. The trim removed 5 bases at V and 5 bases at J, leaving 2 bases unmatched. The length of the CDR3 is 14 residues. Per the germline V gene, CDR1 is ENHRY and CDR2 is SYGVKD. The CDR3 spells CAISPSGSTGELFF. The CDR3 bases are TGTGCCATCAGTCCTAGCGGGAGTACCGGGGAGCTGTTTTTT.

This clonotype occurred many times. Here the CDR3 reads CSARGPGLRYEQYF. CDR3 nucleotides: TGCAGTGCTAGAGGTCCGGGACTAAGATACGAGCAGTACTTC. V usage is TRBV20-1 and J usage is TRBJ2-7, with 7 nucleotides matching TRBD2. J gave up 4 bases and V 1 base, and 7 bases lay outside the gene matches. Germline CDR1 is DFQATT and CDR2 is SNEGSKA (reference sequence). This CDR3 comprises 14 residues.

This clonotype has only a few counts. The CDR3 nucleotides are TGCAGTGCTAGAGAGCCTAGCGGGAGCCGGGAGACCCAGTACTTC. Its translation: CSAREPSGSRETQYF. V gene TRBV20-1 combines with J gene TRBJ2-5, with 10 bases aligning to TRBD2. The germline V gene encodes CDR1 DFQATT and CDR2 SNEGSKA (reference sequence). V shed 0 bases, J shed 5 bases, and the junction held 6 bases outside the gene matches. The length of the CDR3 is 15 residues.

This clonotype was counted at least ten times. The genes are TRBV11-1 and TRBJ2-7, with D possibly being TRBD2 (7 bases). The CDR3 is 16 amino acids. CDR1 is SGHAT and CDR2 is FQDESV in the germline V gene (reference sequence). Between the trimmed V and J ends, which lost 1 base and 1 base, there was a span of 14 bases. CDR3: CASSLGGGGLSYEQYF. The CDR3 coding sequence is TGTGCCAGCAGCTTAGGGGGGGGCGGGCTTTCCTACGAGCAGTACTTC.

This clonotype showed up many times. The chain carries TRBV9 and TRBJ1-3; possible D gene TRBD1, 6 bases. The CDR3 spans 14 residues. In germline, CDR1 is SGDLS, CDR2 YYNGEE. Trimming took 2 bases from V and 2 from J, leaving 8 bases between them. The DNA for the CDR3 is TGTGCCAGCAGCGTCGGGGGGCCTGGAAACACCATATATTTT. It encodes CASSVGGPGNTIYF.

Many counts were recorded for this clonotype. The gene calls are TRBV28 and TRBJ2-7, with D possibly called TRBD1 or TRBD2 (5 bases each). The CDR3 is 14 amino acids. The V end lost 7 bases, the J end lost 2 bases, and 15 bases lay between the germline ends. In germline, CDR1 is MDHEN, CDR2 SYDVKM. The CDR3, as DNA: TGTGCCAGCACCGTTGGGACGGCCGCCTACGAGCAGTACTTC. Its protein product is CASTVGTAAYEQYF.

This clonotype came up many times. The chain carries TRBV27 and TRBJ2-5, with 7 bases aligning to TRBD2. The germline gives CDR1 MNHEY, CDR2 SMNVEV (reference sequence). This CDR3 spans 15 amino acids. J was trimmed by 1 base and V by 3 bases; bases with no gene match: 5. CDR3 sequence: CASSFSGSFQETQYF. Written as DNA, the CDR3 is TGTGCCAGCAGTTTTAGCGGGTCCTTCCAAGAGACCCAGTACTTC.

In this sample, this clonotype turned up a few times. The chain is built from TRBV7-6 and TRBJ2-3; 10 nucleotides agree with TRBD2. The CDR3 consists of 15 residues. V lost 3 bases to trimming and J lost 4 bases; unmatched junction nucleotides: 4. CDR1 and CDR2 (germline): SGHVS, FNYEAQ. The chain's CDR3 is CASSLSLAGADTQYF. In DNA form, the CDR3 reads TGTGCCAGCAGCTTGAGCCTAGCGGGAGCAGATACGCAGTATTTT.

This clonotype was detected many times. This chain links TRBV6-1 with TRBJ1-3; 8 bases align to TRBD1. The trim removed 5 bases at V and 3 bases at J, leaving 6 bases unmatched. This CDR3 is 15 amino acids long. Germline-derived CDR1 and CDR2 are MNHNS and SASEGT. CDR3 residues: CASSQGQGYGNTIYF. CDR3 sequence (DNA): TGTGCCAGCAGTCAAGGACAGGGATATGGAAACACCATATATTTT.

This clonotype was seen ten or more times. V usage is TRBV6-5 and J usage is TRBJ2-7; 7 nucleotides line up with TRBD1. Germline CDR1 is MNHEY and CDR2 is SVGAGI. With 4 bases clipped from V and 12 bases from J, the junction kept 9 bases outside the gene matches. This CDR3 region has 12 residues. The CDR3 reads CASSLQGPRTYF. The DNA for the CDR3 is TGTGCCAGCAGTTTACAGGGGCCCCGAACGTACTTC.

V usage is TRBV12-3 or TRBV12-4 and J usage is TRBJ1-2; 10 nucleotides line up with TRBD1. V lost 6 bases to trimming and J lost 7 bases; unmatched junction nucleotides: 8. The CDR3 has 14 amino acids. As DNA, the CDR3 is TGTGCCAGCAGCGGACAGGGGGGTCTCGGTGGCTACACCTTC. Its translation is CASSGQGGLGGYTF.

There are many counts of this clonotype. Its ends do not fully match the called genes, so a read error is possible. The chain is built from TRBV4-1 and TRBJ1-1; TRBD1 matches at 8 bases. Germline V gene lookup returns CDR1 MGHRA and CDR2 YSYEKL. The CDR3 is 14 amino acids. The CDR3 DNA reads TGTGCCAGCAGTCGGGGACAGGAGAACACTGAAGCTTTCTTT. It specifies CASSRGQENTEAFF.

This clonotype was observed at least ten times. The chain links TRBV6-5 to TRBJ2-5; maybe TRBD1 (6 bases). V was trimmed by 0 bases and J by 1 base, leaving 12 bases between them. The CDR3 spans 16 residues. The germline V gene encodes CDR1 MNHEY and CDR2 SVGAGI. CDR3 DNA sequence: TGTGCCAGCAGTTACTCGCAGGGGATCTTCCAAGAGACCCAGTACTTC. It yields the protein CASSYSQGIFQETQYF.

This clonotype was detected many times. The V call is TRBV11-2, the J call TRBJ2-7; no clear D. CDR1 and CDR2 from the germline V gene are SGHAT and FQNNGV. The V gene lost 1 base and the J gene lost 6 bases, with 4 bases spanning the gap. The CDR3 spans 11 residues. Here the CDR3 reads CASSLVGEQYF. CDR3 coding DNA: TGTGCCAGCAGCTTAGTAGGCGAGCAGTACTTC.

Ten or more counts support this clonotype. The gene calls are TRBV25-1 and TRBJ1-1, with unresolved D. The CDR3 spans 14 residues. CDR1 and CDR2 (germline): MGHDK, SYGVNS. V dropped 6 bases and J dropped 4 bases, with 15 bases sitting between them. In nucleotides, the CDR3 is TGTGCCAGCAGCGCGCATGAGGGCGGCACTGAAGCTTTCTTT. Its protein is CASSAHEGGTEAFF.

This clonotype was seen at least ten times. This sequence joins TRBV4-1 and TRBJ2-5; TRBD1 aligns across 9 bases. The CDR3 loop spans 16 amino acids. Germline assignment: CDR1 MGHRA and CDR2 YSYEKL. V was clipped by 1 base and J by 1 base; unmatched bases: 4. The CDR3 nucleotides are TGCGCCAGCAGCCAAGCCGGGACAGGGTCCCAAGAGACCCAGTACTTC. Residues: CASSQAGTGSQETQYF.

This clonotype was recorded at least ten times. The chain carries TRBV28 and TRBJ2-7; D is ambiguous. Germline lookup yields CDR1 MDHEN and CDR2 SYDVKM. This CDR3 region has 12 residues. The V and J ends lost 2 bases and 2 bases respectively, with 4 bases between them. The CDR3 reads CASSLTPYEQYF. CDR3 bases: TGTGCCAGCAGTTTAACCCCCTACGAGCAGTACTTC.

This clonotype was counted many times. The chain has TRBV30 and TRBJ1-1; D gene ambiguous. Germline V gene data show CDR1 as GTSNPN and CDR2 as SVGIG (reference sequence). Between the trimmed V and J ends, which lost 2 bases and 1 base, there was a span of 5 bases. The CDR3 totals 12 residues. The CDR3 loop is CAWSNENTEAFF. CDR3 sequence (DNA): TGTGCCTGGAGTAACGAGAACACTGAAGCTTTCTTT.

This clonotype was seen just once. The chain combines TRBV6-9 with TRBJ1-2; no reliable D call. CDR3 size: 13 residues. Between the trimmed V and J ends, which lost 2 bases and 5 bases, there was a span of 9 bases. CDR1 is MNHGY, CDR2 SVAAGI, per germline. The CDR3 sequence: CASSYRGEYGYTF. The DNA for the CDR3 is TGTGCCAGCAGTTATCGTGGGGAGTATGGCTACACCTTC.

This clonotype was recorded many times. V usage is TRBV20-1 and J usage is TRBJ2-5; D is ambiguous. CDR1 DFQATT and CDR2 SNEGSKA come from the germline V gene (reference sequence). The CDR3 contains 13 residues. V was clipped by 0 bases and J by 4 bases, with 9 bases between them. CDR3 coding DNA: TGCAGTGCTAGAGATCTTGGCGGAGAGACCCAGTACTTC. Encoded protein: CSARDLGGETQYF.

This clonotype was recorded a few times. The chain combines TRBV28 with TRBJ2-5, with TRBD1 matching 8 bases. The CDR3 length is 16 residues. The germline CDR1 and CDR2 sequences are MDHEN and SYDVKM. V lost 5 bases to trimming and J lost 2 bases; unmatched junction nucleotides: 10. This chain's CDR3 is CASSPRTGWDQETQYF. The CDR3 DNA follows: TGTGCCAGCAGTCCCCGGACAGGGTGGGATCAAGAGACCCAGTACTTC.